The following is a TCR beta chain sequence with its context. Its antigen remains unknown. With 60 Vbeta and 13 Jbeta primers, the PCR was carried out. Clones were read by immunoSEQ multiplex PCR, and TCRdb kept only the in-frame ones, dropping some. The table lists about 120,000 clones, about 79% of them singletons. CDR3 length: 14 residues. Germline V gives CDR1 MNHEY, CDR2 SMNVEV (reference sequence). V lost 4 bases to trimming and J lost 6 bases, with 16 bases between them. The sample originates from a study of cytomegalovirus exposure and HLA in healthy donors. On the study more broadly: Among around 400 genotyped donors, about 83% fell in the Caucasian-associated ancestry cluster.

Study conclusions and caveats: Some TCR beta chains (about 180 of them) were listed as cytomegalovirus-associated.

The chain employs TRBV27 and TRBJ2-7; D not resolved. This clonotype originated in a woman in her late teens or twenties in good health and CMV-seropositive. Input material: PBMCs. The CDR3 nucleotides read TGTGCCAGCAGTTGGGCCTTGTTAGTGGGCGAGCAGTACTTC. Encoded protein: CASSWALLVGEQYF.